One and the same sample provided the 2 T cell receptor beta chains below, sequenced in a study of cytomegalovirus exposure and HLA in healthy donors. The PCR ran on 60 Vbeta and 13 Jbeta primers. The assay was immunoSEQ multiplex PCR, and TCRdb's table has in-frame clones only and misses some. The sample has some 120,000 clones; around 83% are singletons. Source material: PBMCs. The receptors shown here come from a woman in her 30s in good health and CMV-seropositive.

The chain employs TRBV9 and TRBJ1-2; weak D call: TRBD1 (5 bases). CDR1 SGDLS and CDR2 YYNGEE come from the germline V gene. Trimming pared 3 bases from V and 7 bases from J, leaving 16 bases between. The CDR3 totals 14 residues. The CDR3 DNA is TGTGCCAGCAGCGCCGGGGGGGGAGGGTCTGGCTACACCTTC. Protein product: CASSAGGGGSGYTF.

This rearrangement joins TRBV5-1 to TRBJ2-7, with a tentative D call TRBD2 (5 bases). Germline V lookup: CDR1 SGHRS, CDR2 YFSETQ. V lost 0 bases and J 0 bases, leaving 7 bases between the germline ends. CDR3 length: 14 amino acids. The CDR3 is CASSLAGDSYEQYF. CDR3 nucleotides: TGCGCCAGCAGCTTGGCCGGGGACTCCTACGAGCAGTACTTC.